This T cell receptor (beta chain) originates from a study of blood T cell repertoires in COVID-19. The table came from immunoSEQ multiplex PCR; TCRdb's copy has only in-frame clones and leaves some out. This table has about 190,000 clones, around 80% appearing once. Germline assignment: CDR1 SSHAT and CDR2 FNYEAQ (reference sequence). The CDR3 is 15 residues long. Turning to this clone: A read error may account for a junction end that differs from germline.

The sample was peripheral blood. The receptor was isolated from a man younger than 40 with active or convalescent COVID-19. This chain joins TRBV7-7 and TRBJ2-3; D possibly corresponds to TRBD2 (5 bases). In DNA, the CDR3 is TGTGCTAGCAGCTTAGTTGCCGGGGGCACAGATACGCAGTATTTT. This gives the protein CASSLVAGGTDTQYF.